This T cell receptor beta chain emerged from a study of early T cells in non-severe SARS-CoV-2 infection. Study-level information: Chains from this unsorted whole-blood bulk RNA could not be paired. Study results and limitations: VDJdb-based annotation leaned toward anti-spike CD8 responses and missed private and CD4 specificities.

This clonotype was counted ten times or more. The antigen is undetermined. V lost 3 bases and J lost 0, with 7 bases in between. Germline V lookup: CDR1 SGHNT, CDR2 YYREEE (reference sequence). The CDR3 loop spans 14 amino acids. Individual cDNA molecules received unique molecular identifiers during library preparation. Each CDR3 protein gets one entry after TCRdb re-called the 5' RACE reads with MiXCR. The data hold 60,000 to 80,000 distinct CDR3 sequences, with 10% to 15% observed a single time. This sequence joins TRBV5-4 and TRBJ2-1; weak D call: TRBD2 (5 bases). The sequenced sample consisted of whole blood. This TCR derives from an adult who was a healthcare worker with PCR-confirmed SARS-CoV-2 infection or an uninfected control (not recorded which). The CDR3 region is CASSYGSSYNEQFF. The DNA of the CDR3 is TGTGCCAGCAGCTATGGGAGCTCCTACAATGAGCAGTTCTTC.